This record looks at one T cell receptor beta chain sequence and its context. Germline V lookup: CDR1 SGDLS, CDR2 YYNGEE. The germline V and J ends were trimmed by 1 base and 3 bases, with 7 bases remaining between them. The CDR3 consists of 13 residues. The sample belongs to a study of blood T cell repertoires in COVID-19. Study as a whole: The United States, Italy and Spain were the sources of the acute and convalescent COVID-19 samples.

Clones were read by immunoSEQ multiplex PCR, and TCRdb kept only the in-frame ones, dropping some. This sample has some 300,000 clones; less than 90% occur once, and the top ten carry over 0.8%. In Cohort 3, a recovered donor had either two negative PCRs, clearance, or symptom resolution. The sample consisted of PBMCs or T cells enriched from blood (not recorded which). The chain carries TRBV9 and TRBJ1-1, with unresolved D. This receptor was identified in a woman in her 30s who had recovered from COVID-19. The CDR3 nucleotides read TGTGCCAGCAGCGTAAACAGAGACACTGAAGCTTTCTTT. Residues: CASSVNRDTEAFF.